This paragraph reports one TCR beta chain. No antigen is known for it. Base qualities are not provided; no much larger clone lies one nucleotide away. The data belong to a study of blood T cells in healthy people across ages (dated by TCRdb to between 2014 and 2017). About the study as a whole: In model experiments, template switching captured roughly one uniquely barcoded TCR beta cDNA molecule for every two T cells. Using deep sequencing normalized with unique cDNA molecular identifiers, the study measured how TCR beta repertoire diversity changes with age. Donors were grouped into four age groups: young (average roughly 16 years), middle-aged (39), aged (about 60) and long-lived (roughly 80). Donors of different ages were randomly distributed across sequencing lanes to avoid experimental bias. For two donors (one aged 18 to 29 and one aged 80 or older), the study analyzed two additional independent replicas of 1 million unique cDNA reads from the same blood draw.

The 39 donors, aged about 6 to 95 years, were systemically healthy Caucasian individuals from Russia. Each donor gave about 9.7 milliliters of peripheral blood, drawn into EDTA-treated Vacutainer tubes. Ficoll-Paque density-gradient centrifugation was used to isolate PBMCs, with at least 6 million obtained per sample. Trizol reagent was used to extract total RNA from the PBMCs, yielding at least 6 micrograms per sample. For every donor, flow cytometry on a PBMC aliquot measured the percentage of naive CD45RAhigh/CD27high T cells. General findings and caveats noted by the study authors: As age increased, observed TCR beta diversity per million T cells dropped in a roughly linear way, and a significant reduction was already evident by age 40. Because profiling used bulk unsorted PBMCs, naive and antigen-experienced compartments could not be compared conclusively. Compared with the aged group, the long-lived group had more naive CD4+ T cells, fewer expanded clones and increased TCR diversity, suggesting age selection. Because the CMV infection status of the donors was unknown, age-related changes in expanded clonotypes may potentially have been confounded. Estimates of total diversity from one million sequenced T cells were regarded as lower bounds and underestimates. A strong correlation was found between observed TCR beta diversity and the percentage of naive T cells measured by flow cytometry.

According to the germline V gene, CDR1 reads MGHRA and CDR2 reads YSYEKL. V loses 4 bases of germline sequence and J loses 1 base, and the interval between the two ends is 13 bases. The CDR3 numbers 15 residues from cysteine through phenylalanine. CDR3 DNA only is kept here, 45 bases in frame from base 1. Library preparation employed 5' RACE. TCRdb names Illumina HiSeq 2500 as the instrument used. A second PCR of roughly 7 to 12 cycles was run with a J-beta primer mix and a sample-barcoded 5' primer. A unique molecular identifier was introduced onto each TCR beta cDNA molecule by a template-switch 5' adaptor carrying 12 random nucleotides. Each sample yielded at least 2.5 million CDR3-containing paired-end reads. First-strand cDNA synthesis was performed from all RNA using the Mint cDNA synthesis kit, with priming by a TRBC-specific oligonucleotide. Following uracil-DNA glycosylase treatment, all cDNA underwent a first 18-cycle PCR with the universal primers M1SS and BC2_uni_R. Per the source publication's procedure: Each sample was normalized by randomly selecting 1 million high-quality reads, each carrying a distinct molecular identifier. Reads with shared molecular identifiers were discarded instead of being binned into consensus sequences. MiTCR, run with a Q25 quality threshold and the strictest error-elimination algorithm, handled CDR3 identification, clonotype clustering and error correction. A nonparametric unseen species model using Euler transformation provided a lower-bound estimate of total TCR beta diversity. The public reads were reanalyzed by TCRdb: fastp trimming at Q25, MiXCR alignment, in-frame beta chains only. Rows with one shared CDR3 protein collapse into an entry with the most common genes and DNA. The V and J calls shown here were made by TCRdb, not taken from the authors' results. The table for this sample lists 1.5 million to 2 million distinct CDR3 sequences; 28% of them were counted only once. Of the sample, about 8% is held by the ten largest clones.

The sequence joins TRBV4-1 to TRBJ1-1, with no D gene named confidently. The source material was blood. The clonotype originates from a woman in her 30s in good health. The CDR3 corresponds to CASSLGHGENTEAFF. The nucleotide sequence is TGCGCCAGCAGCCTCGGTCACGGCGAGAACACTGAAGCTTTCTTT.